This TCR beta chain was identified in a study of OX40 agonist ivuxolimab in advanced cancers. Repertoires were generated with immunoSEQ multiplex PCR, while TCRdb's copy carries only in-frame clones and drops some. Among roughly 92,000 clones listed, around 80% were seen once. The trim removed 3 bases at V and 0 bases at J, leaving 5 bases unmatched. The CDR3 is 17 residues long. Germline CDR1 is SGHTA and CDR2 is FQGTGA. The chain couples TRBV7-3 to TRBJ2-7; 13 nucleotides line up with TRBD2. This material consisted of CD4+ or CD8+ T cells sorted from blood, taken in a trial of the OX40 agonist ivuxolimab. This TCR was sampled from an adult with an advanced solid tumor such as melanoma, head and neck, liver or kidney cancer. CDR3 amino acids: CASSFRLAGGHSYEQYF. The CDR3 DNA reads TGTGCCAGCAGCTTTAGACTAGCGGGGGGTCACTCCTACGAGCAGTACTTC.